This T cell receptor beta chain was captured by sequencing in a study of T-cell memory formation after mild COVID-19. TCRdb reprocessed the 5' RACE reads with MiXCR, giving one entry per CDR3 protein. The sample holds 110,000 or so distinct CDR3 sequences, 22% seen once. The TCR originated in a man aged 18-30 years who had mild COVID-19 (a few samples of this study predate the infection). Cell type and time point are not known. The sample was PBMCs or a T cell subset sorted from them (not recorded which).

CDR3 protein: CASSPGGSYGYTF. In DNA form, the CDR3 reads TGTGCCAGCAGCCCAGGGGGCTCCTATGGCTACACCTTC. The chain employs TRBV12-3 or TRBV12-4 and TRBJ1-2, with TRBD1 identical over 8 bases. V trimming: 6 bases; J trimming: 4 bases; junction bases outside the gene matches: 4. This CDR3 spans 13 amino acids.